The present TCR beta chain was sequenced within a study of OX40 agonist ivuxolimab in advanced cancers. Study-wide context: Age averaged 60 years (range about 23 to 80), and more than 80% were male. Patients with prior anti-PD-1, anti-PD-L1 or anti-CTLA-4 therapy were eligible; approximately 40% had some.

TCRdb's table, derived via immunoSEQ multiplex PCR, lists solely in-frame clones and lacks some. The sample holds 55,000 to 70,000 clones; 84% are singletons and the top ten take 4% to 5.5%. For this clone: Its matching antigen is unknown.

Study-wide points: Low levels of normalized T-cell clonal expansion also appeared in some nonresponders. At doses 0.1 to 3.0 mg/kg, CD4+ and CD8+ clones expanded.

Germline V gives CDR1 SGHRS, CDR2 YFSETQ. The CDR3 totals 14 residues. V lost 2 bases and J lost 2; bases outside the gene matches: 3. The TCR comes from an adult with an advanced solid tumor such as melanoma, head and neck, liver or kidney cancer. The V and J genes are TRBV5-1 and TRBJ1-1; 7 bases line up with TRBD1. The sequencing used CD4+ or CD8+ T cells sorted from blood, collected in a trial of the OX40 agonist ivuxolimab. The CDR3: CASSFGTVNTEAFF. Here the CDR3 DNA reads TGCGCCAGCAGCTTCGGGACAGTAAACACTGAAGCTTTCTTT.